This TCR beta chain was sequenced for a study of T-cell reconstitution after alpha-beta-depleted transplantation in children. Study results and limitations: Diversity and T-cell counts at one year after transplant derived mostly from new T cells. For some patients, TCRbeta diversity was high at day 60 because of recipient T cells and thymic progenitors that survived. It was reported that alpha-beta T cells came from several hundred expanded graft clones (about two months after transplant).

Germline CDR1 reads SGHTA; CDR2 reads FQGTGA. The V end lost 5 bases, the J end lost 6 bases, and 14 bases lay between the germline ends. This CDR3 has 14 residues. Unique molecular identifiers were incorporated when the TCRbeta library was constructed. One entry per CDR3 protein results from TCRdb running MiXCR on the PCR reads. The sample has some 600,000 distinct CDR3 sequences, 10% to 15% seen once; the top ten hold approximately 2%. This clonotype was counted many times. What it recognizes is unknown. This specimen consisted of PBMCs, mostly from graft donor cells, obtained 360 days after TCRalphabeta/CD19-depleted stem cell transplant. This TCR was sampled from a male patient younger than 18 who had a stem cell transplant for acute myeloid leukemia, so the T cells may come from the graft donor. V gene TRBV7-3 combines with J gene TRBJ2-1, with D possibly TRBD2 on 5 matching bases. The CDR3 region is CASSRGLLRNEQFF. As DNA, the CDR3 is TGTGCCAGCAGCCGCGGACTCCTTCGCAATGAGCAGTTCTTC.